This TCR beta chain was recovered during a study of somatic mutations in cytotoxic T cells in rheumatoid arthritis. Looking at the study overall: A roughly 32 ml EDTA sample of patient blood was drawn right after diagnosis, before any treatment. General study findings and limits: Among around 70 patients, about 8 showed a largest CD8+ clone that surpassed 20% of CD8+ cells. A finding that went unadjusted for multiple comparisons was the slight underrepresentation of TRBV07 in rheumatoid arthritis patients. Levels of CD8+ T-cell clonality in rheumatoid arthritis patients were statistically indistinguishable from those seen in age-matched healthy controls, with no significant difference.

Comment on this clone: Its specificity is unknown.

V lost 6 bases and J lost 5; bases outside the gene matches: 11. There are 15 residues in the CDR3. Germline V gene sequence: CDR1 SNHLY, CDR2 FYNNEI. Clones were sequenced by immunoSEQ multiplex PCR, and TCRdb holds only the in-frame ones, with some missing. The sample has about 20,000 clones; 85% are singletons. This TCR was recovered from a woman aged 40 to 49 with rheumatoid arthritis. The chain combines TRBV2 with TRBJ2-5; 8 nucleotides agree with TRBD1. The sequenced sample was CD8+ T cells sorted from blood. CDR3 sequence: CASSRQQGEGETQYF. The CDR3 DNA reads as TGTGCCAGCAGCAGACAACAGGGGGAAGGGGAGACCCAGTACTTC.